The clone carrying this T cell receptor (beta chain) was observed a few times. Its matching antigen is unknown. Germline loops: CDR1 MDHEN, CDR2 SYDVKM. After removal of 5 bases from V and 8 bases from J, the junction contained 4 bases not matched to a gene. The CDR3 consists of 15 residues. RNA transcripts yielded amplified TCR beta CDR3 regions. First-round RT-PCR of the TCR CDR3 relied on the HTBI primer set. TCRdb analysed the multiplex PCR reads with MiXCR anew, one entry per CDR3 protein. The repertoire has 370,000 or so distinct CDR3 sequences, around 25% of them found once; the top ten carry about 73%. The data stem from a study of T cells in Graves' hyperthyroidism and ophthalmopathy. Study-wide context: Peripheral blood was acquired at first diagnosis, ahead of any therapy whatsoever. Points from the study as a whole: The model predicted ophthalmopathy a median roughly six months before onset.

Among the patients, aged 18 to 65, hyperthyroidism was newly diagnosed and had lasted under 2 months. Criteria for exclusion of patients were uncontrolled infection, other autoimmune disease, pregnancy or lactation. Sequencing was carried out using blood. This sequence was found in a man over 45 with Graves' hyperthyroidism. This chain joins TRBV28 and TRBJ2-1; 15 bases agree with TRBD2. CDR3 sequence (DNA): TGTGCCAGCAGTCAAGGGACTAGCGGGAGGTATGAGCAGTTCTTC. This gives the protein CASSQGTSGRYEQFF.